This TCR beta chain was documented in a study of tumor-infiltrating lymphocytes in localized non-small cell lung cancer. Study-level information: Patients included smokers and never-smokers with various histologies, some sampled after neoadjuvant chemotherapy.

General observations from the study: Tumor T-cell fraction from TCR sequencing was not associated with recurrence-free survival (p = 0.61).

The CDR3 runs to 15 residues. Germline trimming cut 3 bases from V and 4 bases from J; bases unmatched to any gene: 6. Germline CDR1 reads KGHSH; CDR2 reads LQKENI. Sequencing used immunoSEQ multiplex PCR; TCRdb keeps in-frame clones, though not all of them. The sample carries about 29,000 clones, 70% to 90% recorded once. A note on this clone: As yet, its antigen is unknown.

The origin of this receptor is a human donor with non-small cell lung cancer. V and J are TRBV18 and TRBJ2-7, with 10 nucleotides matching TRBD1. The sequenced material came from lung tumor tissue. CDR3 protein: CASSPDRGRFYEQYF. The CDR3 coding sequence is TGTGCCAGCTCACCTGACAGGGGGCGTTTTTACGAGCAGTACTTC. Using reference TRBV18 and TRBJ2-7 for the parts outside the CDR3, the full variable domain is NAGVMQNPRHLVRRRGQEARLRCSPMKGHSHVYWYRQLPEEGLKFMVYLQKENIIDESGMPKERFSAEFPKEGPSILRIQQVVRGDSAAYFCASSPDRGRFYEQYFGPGTRLTVT.